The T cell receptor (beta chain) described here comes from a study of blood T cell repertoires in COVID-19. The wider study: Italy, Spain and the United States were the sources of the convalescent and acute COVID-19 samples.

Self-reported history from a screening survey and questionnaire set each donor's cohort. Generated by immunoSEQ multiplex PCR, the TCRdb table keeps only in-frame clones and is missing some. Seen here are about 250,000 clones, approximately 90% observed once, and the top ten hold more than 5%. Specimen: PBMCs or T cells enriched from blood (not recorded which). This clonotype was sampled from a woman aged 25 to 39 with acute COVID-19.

The CDR3 coding sequence is TGTGCCAGCGGGGGACAGGGGTGCGATAGCAATCAGCCCCAGCATTTT. It is translated as CASGGQGCDSNQPQHF. The chain couples TRBV21-1 to TRBJ1-5; the table's D call TRBD1 went unverified against the DNA. TRBV21-1 is noted as a pseudogene. The length of the CDR3 is 16 residues.